The T cell receptor beta chain described here comes from a study of blood T cells in healthy people across ages. The donors, healthy Caucasians from Russia, were aged about 6 to 90. The CDR3 has 15 residues. The V gene end was trimmed by 5 bases and the J gene end by 2 bases; junction bases not matched to a gene: 7. Overall study results and limits: A greater number of naive CD4+ cells and higher diversity distinguished long-lived donors from aged donors.

About this clonotype: Its specificity is not known.

Next came a second PCR, run for roughly 7 to 12 cycles, which used a sample-barcoded 5' primer along with a J-beta primer mix. MiXCR, run by TCRdb on the 5' RACE reads, gives a single entry per CDR3 protein. This sample yields 650,000 to 800,000 distinct CDR3 sequences, of which 40% to 50% are seen a single time; roughly a fifth belongs to the top ten. The origin of this receptor is a man aged 55-75 years in good health. The chain carries TRBV12-3 or TRBV12-4 and TRBJ2-3; 7 positions agree with TRBD2. Sequencing was performed on blood. CDR3: CASSPEAGDTDTQYF. In nucleotides, the CDR3 is TGTGCCAGCAGTCCGGAGGCGGGGGACACAGATACGCAGTATTTT.